The TCR beta chain under discussion was sequenced for a study of blood T cell repertoires in COVID-19. Overall study context: COVID-19 samples, acute and convalescent, were from the United States, Italy and Spain. The analysed material was cDNA or gDNA that came from T cells, B-cell-depleted T cells, or PBMCs.

In the original workflow: Estimation of nucleated cell counts relied on the amplification of reference gene primers. Using immunoSEQ multiplex PCR, the repertoire was profiled, and TCRdb retains in-frame clones only, with some absent. V and J calls and clone size follow that table, whereas D and trimming were derived from the DNA. The sample records approximately 100,000 clones, 75% to 85% being singletons. The specimen was peripheral blood. This clonotype originated in a human donor in a cohort sampled during active COVID-19.

The DNA of the CDR3 is TGTGCCAGCTCCGACGGGAGTTTTAGCACAGATACGCAGTATTTT. It is translated as CASSDGSFSTDTQYF. This sequence joins TRBV18 and TRBJ2-3; D is possibly TRBD2 (6 bases). Trimming left V 6 bases short and J 0 bases short, with 13 bases between. CDR1 is KGHSH, CDR2 LQKENI, per germline. The CDR3 has 15 amino acids. Using reference TRBV18 and TRBJ2-3 for the parts outside the CDR3, the full variable domain is NAGVMQNPRHLVRRRGQEARLRCSPMKGHSHVYWYRQLPEEGLKFMVYLQKENIIDESGMPKERFSAEFPKEGPSILRIQQVVRGDSAAYFCASSDGSFSTDTQYFGPGTRLTVL.